This T cell receptor beta chain was found in a study of T-cell memory formation after mild COVID-19. This clonotype came up many times. TCRdb itself ran the 5' RACE reads through MiXCR, one entry per CDR3 protein. Of around 150,000 distinct CDR3 sequences in the sample, around a tenth were seen once. V was clipped by 5 bases and J by 5 bases; unmatched bases: 9. The CDR3 covers 15 residues. CDR1 and CDR2 from the germline V gene are SGHVS and FNYEAQ. Sequencing input: PBMCs or a T cell subset sorted from them (not recorded which). This clonotype originated in a man aged 18 to 30 who had mild COVID-19 (a few samples of this study predate the infection). Cell type and time point are not known. The chain has TRBV7-6 and TRBJ2-1, with 7 bases that match TRBD1. This CDR3 is CASSPQTGYHNEQFF. The DNA of the CDR3 is TGTGCCAGCAGCCCGCAGACAGGGTACCACAATGAGCAGTTCTTC.